The clone carrying this T cell receptor beta chain was found once. Its antigen is still unknown. This sample was included in a study of shared clonotypes between healthy human individuals. General study points: The donor pool, a small one, limited the genetic and exposure-history diversity represented.

Naive CD8 populations comprised CD45RO-negative cells positively selected for CCR7, excluding terminally differentiated effector memory CD45RA+ cells. Measured with immunoSEQ multiplex PCR; TCRdb has only the in-frame clones, and not every one. This table holds about 1,900,000 clones, roughly 95% found once. Per germline, CDR1 LNHDA and CDR2 SQIVND (reference sequence). Trimming took off 4 bases at V and 6 bases at J, with 16 bases between the two ends. The CDR3 has 16 amino acids. The chain recombines TRBV19 with TRBJ1-6; maybe TRBD1 (5 bases). The origin of this receptor is a man younger than 35 in good health. The material sequenced was naive CD8+ T cells sorted from blood. This CDR3 reads CASSNLGGTVNSPLHF. The CDR3 DNA is TGTGCCAGTAGTAACCTAGGCGGGACTGTTAATTCACCCCTCCACTTT.